The next 24 T cell receptor beta chains were all read from a single sample in a study of blood T cell repertoires in COVID-19. Sequencing used immunoSEQ multiplex PCR; TCRdb keeps in-frame clones, though not all of them. The data show a few hundred thousand clones, about 83% seen once. The sample comprised peripheral blood. The receptors here all came from a woman between 45 and 65 years old with acute or convalescent COVID-19.

On this clone: Other nucleotide sequences from this sample produce the same CDR3. The CDR3 DNA is TGTGCCACCAGTGATCCGACAGGGAACTATGGCTACACCTTC. Protein product: CATSDPTGNYGYTF. The V gene is TRBV24-1, the J gene TRBJ1-2, with TRBD1 matching 7 bases. V shed 3 bases, J shed 2 bases, and the junction held 2 bases outside the gene matches. The CDR3 consists of 14 residues. Germline V gene lookup returns CDR1 KGHDR and CDR2 SFDVKD.

V is TRBV6-1 and J is TRBJ1-5; TRBD1 aligns across 7 bases. There are 15 residues in the CDR3. Germline V gene data show CDR1 as MNHNS and CDR2 as SASEGT. The V gene end was trimmed by 0 bases and the J gene end by 7 bases; junction bases not matched to a gene: 6. The CDR3 here is CASSEAGQGGQPQHF. In DNA, the CDR3 is TGTGCCAGCAGTGAAGCCGGTCAGGGGGGCCAGCCCCAGCATTTT.

This clone was observed a few times. The chain employs TRBV24-1 and TRBJ2-7; 11 bases are shared with TRBD1. Trimming removed 5 bases from V and 3 bases from J; junction bases left unmatched: 5. The CDR3 contains 15 residues. Germline-derived CDR1 and CDR2 are KGHDR and SFDVKD. The DNA of the CDR3 is TGTGCCACCAGTGCTTGGGACAGGGGGAACTACGAGCAGTACTTC. This gives the protein CATSAWDRGNYEQYF.

This chain links TRBV29-1 with TRBJ2-7; D may be TRBD2 (5 bases). This CDR3 has 12 residues. Germline-derived CDR1 and CDR2 are SQVTM and ANQGSEA. Trimming removed 3 bases from V and 2 bases from J, with 8 bases in between. The CDR3: CSVDSGTYEQYF. The CDR3 coding sequence is TGCAGCGTTGATTCGGGGACCTACGAGCAGTACTTC.

The gene calls are TRBV9 and TRBJ2-3, with D possibly TRBD1 on 5 matching bases. This CDR3 contains 15 residues. V was shortened by 0 bases and J by 2 bases, with 10 bases between the two germline ends. CDR1 is SGDLS and CDR2 is YYNGEE in the germline V gene. In DNA form, the CDR3 reads TGTGCCAGCAGCGTAGGGACACCCAACACAGATACGCAGTATTTT. This sequence encodes CASSVGTPNTDTQYF.

This sequence joins TRBV5-6 and TRBJ2-5, with 8 bases lining up with TRBD2. The CDR3 runs 15 residues. The V and J ends lost 0 bases and 1 base, in that order; junction bases with no gene match: 2. Looked up from germline, CDR1 is SGHDT and CDR2 is YYEEEE. The CDR3 DNA is TGTGCCAGCAGCTTGGTGGCGGGGGGCCAAGAGACCCAGTACTTC. Translated, it gives CASSLVAGGQETQYF.

This clone was observed a single time. The chain combines TRBV4-1 with TRBJ1-2; 8 bases are a match to TRBD1. The CDR3 consists of 15 residues. V lost 5 bases and J lost 3; bases outside the gene matches: 8. Germline values: CDR1 MGHRA, CDR2 YSYEKL. This chain's CDR3 is CASSVRRGLDYGYTF. For the CDR3, the DNA is TGCGCCAGCAGCGTACGCAGGGGGCTAGACTATGGCTACACCTTC.

The V and J genes are TRBV5-4 and TRBJ2-1; the D is unclear. This CDR3 has 16 amino acids. Germline CDR1 and CDR2: SGHNT and YYREEE (reference sequence). Trimming cost V 4 bases and J 0 bases, with 14 bases left between them. DNA of the CDR3: TGTGCCAGCAGCCTGAGGTCCCGAAGCTCCTACAATGAGCAGTTCTTC. It translates to CASSLRSRSSYNEQFF.

V usage is TRBV13 and J usage is TRBJ1-1; D not resolved. This CDR3 is 17 amino acids long. The germline CDR1 and CDR2 sequences are PRHDT and FYEKMQ (reference sequence). The germline V and J ends were trimmed by 1 base and 0 bases, with 15 bases remaining between them. DNA of the CDR3: TGTGCCAGCAGCTTAGCTGCCCCGAATCTAATGAACACTGAAGCTTTCTTT. Protein sequence: CASSLAAPNLMNTEAFF.

The CDR3 protein is CASSERGLAGLAKNIQYF. The CDR3 DNA is TGTGCCAGCAGTGAACGGGGTCTGGCGGGCTTAGCCAAAAACATTCAGTACTTC. The chain uses TRBV2 and TRBJ2-4, with D possibly being TRBD2 (5 bases). V gave up 2 bases and J gave up 0 bases, with 17 bases separating them. This CDR3 comprises 18 residues. CDR1 SNHLY and CDR2 FYNNEI come from the germline V gene.

This rearrangement joins TRBV21-1 to TRBJ2-1; the table assigns TRBD2, which was not confirmed against the DNA. TRBV21-1 is a known pseudogene. The CDR3 covers 14 residues. The CDR3 DNA reads TGTGCCAGCAGCAGGACCCTTGGGGGGGAGGAGCAGTTCTTC. It is translated as CASSRTLGGEEQFF.

This chain joins TRBV7-3 and TRBJ2-3; 10 bases match TRBD2. From germline, CDR1 is SGHTA and CDR2 FQGTGA. The CDR3 spans 17 residues. The J segment lost 4 bases and the V segment lost 2 bases, leaving 9 bases of the junction unmatched. CDR3 coding DNA: TGTGCCAGCAGCTTACAGGCTAGCGGGAGCGGAGCAGATACGCAGTATTTT. Translating it yields CASSLQASGSGADTQYF.

This chain uses TRBV18 with TRBJ2-7; D gene uncertain. Germline V gene data show CDR1 as KGHSH and CDR2 as LQKENI. The CDR3 is 13 amino acids. V dropped 6 bases and J dropped 1 base, with 10 bases sitting between them. CDR3 nucleotides: TGTGCCAGCTCGCCGACAAGGTCCTACGAGCAGTACTTC. Amino acids: CASSPTRSYEQYF.

The chain is built from TRBV7-2 and TRBJ2-1, with 8 bases fitting TRBD1. The CDR3 runs 14 residues. Per the germline V gene, CDR1 is SGHTA and CDR2 is FQGNSA. After removal of 5 bases from V and 10 bases from J, the junction contained 10 bases not matched to a gene. The DNA for the CDR3 is TGTGCCAGCAGCCACCCGCAGGGGGCGGTCGAGCAGTTCTTC. It encodes CASSHPQGAVEQFF.

This clone has just a few counts. One end of the junction is discordant with germline, which a read error may explain. This rearrangement joins TRBV10-3 to TRBJ2-7; TRBD2 is a possible D gene (6 bases). The CDR3 totals 15 residues. Germline CDR1 reads ENHRY; CDR2 reads SYGVKD. This chain's CDR3 is CAISELTSSSNEQYF. The CDR3 nucleotides read TGTGCCATCAGTGAGCTGACTAGTTCCTCCAACGAGCAGTACTTC.

J is TRBJ2-1 and V is TRBV4-3; 11 bases fit TRBD1. The ends lost 3 bases at V and 7 bases at J; junction bases unmatched: 5. This CDR3 is built from 15 residues. Germline V gene lookup returns CDR1 LGHNA and CDR2 YSLEER. The CDR3 reads CASSQPGDRGNEQFF. The CDR3 region has the DNA TGCGCCAGCAGCCAGCCCGGGGACAGGGGGAATGAGCAGTTCTTC.

The chain has TRBV29-1 and TRBJ1-4; D is possibly TRBD1 (5 bases). V gave up 6 bases and J gave up 6 bases, with 14 bases separating them. The CDR3 totals 13 residues. Germline V gene data show CDR1 as SQVTM and CDR2 as ANQGSEA. The DNA for the CDR3 is TGCAGCGTAACGGGGGACCTCGATGAAAAACTGTTTTTT. Protein sequence: CSVTGDLDEKLFF.

The chain combines TRBV9 with TRBJ1-1; no definite D call. This CDR3 contains 16 residues. The germline V and J ends were trimmed by 0 bases and 3 bases, with 15 bases remaining between them. The germline V gene encodes CDR1 SGDLS and CDR2 YYNGEE. The CDR3 protein is CASSVGWGTRHTEAFF. CDR3 bases: TGTGCCAGCAGCGTAGGTTGGGGAACTAGGCACACTGAAGCTTTCTTT.

About this clone: This sample includes further DNA sequences coding for the same CDR3. V and J are TRBV2 and TRBJ2-7; D is ambiguous. Trimming removed 4 bases at V and 0 bases at J, with 7 bases between. CDR1 and CDR2 (germline): SNHLY, FYNNEI. The length of the CDR3 is 13 residues. The CDR3 DNA sequence: TGTGCCAGCAGTGGTGACACCTCCTACGAGCAGTACTTC. This sequence encodes CASSGDTSYEQYF.

This sequence joins TRBV19 and TRBJ1-2, with 7 bases lining up with TRBD1. Germline V gene data show CDR1 as LNHDA and CDR2 as SQIVND (reference sequence). V shed 8 bases and J 3 bases; nucleotides not matched to a gene: 6. The CDR3 loop spans 13 amino acids. The CDR3 bases are TGTGCCAGTGATAAAGGGGGCGACTATGGCTACACCTTC. This sequence encodes CASDKGGDYGYTF. The variable domain in full, with the rest retrieved from reference TRBV19 and TRBJ1-2, is DGGITQSPKYLFRKEGQNVTLSCEQNLNHDAMYWYRQDPGQGLRLIYYSQIVNDFQKGDIAEGYSVSREKKESFPLTVTSAQKNPTAFYLCASDKGGDYGYTFGSGTRLTVV.

V usage is TRBV19 and J usage is TRBJ2-2; 11 bases map to TRBD2. This CDR3 has 18 residues. Germline V gene data show CDR1 as LNHDA and CDR2 as SQIVND (reference sequence). V gave up 4 bases and J gave up 4 bases; unmatched junction bases: 11. The CDR3 DNA sequence: TGTGCCAGTAGTACCGCTGCTACTAGCGGGAGATTCACCGGGGAGCTGTTTTTT. Translated, it gives CASSTAATSGRFTGELFF.

The V call is TRBV5-1, the J call TRBJ2-7; the match to TRBD2 covers 14 bases. CDR3 size: 14 residues. The germline CDR1 and CDR2 sequences are SGHRS and YFSETQ. V gave up 4 bases and J gave up 9 bases; unmatched junction bases: 6. CDR3 loop: CASSPGTSGSLQYF. The CDR3 DNA follows: TGCGCCAGCAGCCCCGGGACTAGCGGGAGCTTGCAGTACTTC.

This chain uses TRBV27 with TRBJ1-5; TRBD1 aligns across 7 bases. This CDR3 region has 14 residues. The germline CDR1 and CDR2 sequences are MNHEY and SMNVEV (reference sequence). The V gene end was trimmed by 5 bases and the J gene end by 2 bases; junction bases not matched to a gene: 3. The CDR3 loop is CASSPTGGNQPQHF. DNA for the CDR3: TGTGCCAGCAGTCCAACAGGGGGCAATCAGCCCCAGCATTTT.

In its sample, this clone was seen a few times. The chain combines TRBV5-1 with TRBJ2-1; TRBD1 matches 11 bases. This CDR3 is built from 14 residues. The germline CDR1 and CDR2 sequences are SGHRS and YFSETQ. The V and J ends lost 3 bases and 7 bases, in that order; junction bases with no gene match: 3. CDR3 in amino acids: CASSSGDRGNEQFF. The CDR3 nucleotides are TGCGCCAGCAGCTCAGGGGACAGGGGGAATGAGCAGTTCTTC.